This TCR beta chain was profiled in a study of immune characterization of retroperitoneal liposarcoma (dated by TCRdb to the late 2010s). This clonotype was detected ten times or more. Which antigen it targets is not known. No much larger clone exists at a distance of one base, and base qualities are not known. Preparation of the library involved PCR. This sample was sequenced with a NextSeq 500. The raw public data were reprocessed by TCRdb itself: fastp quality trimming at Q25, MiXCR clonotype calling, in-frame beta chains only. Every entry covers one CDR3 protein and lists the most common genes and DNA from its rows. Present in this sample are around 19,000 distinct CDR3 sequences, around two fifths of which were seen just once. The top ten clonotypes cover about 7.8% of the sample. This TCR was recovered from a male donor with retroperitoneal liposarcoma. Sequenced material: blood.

The DNA is TGTGCCAGCAGTGAAAGGGGGACAGAGCAGTACTTC. It specifies CASSERGTEQYF. This chain is built from TRBV6-1 and TRBJ2-1; the best D guess is TRBD1, with 6 bases matching. The J call is doubtful: the DNA matches TRBJ2-7 better. Based on the germline V gene, the CDR1 and CDR2 sequences are MNHNS and SASEGT. The CDR3 goes from the cysteine to the phenylalanine over 12 residues. Only CDR3 DNA remains: 36 bases, in frame from the first base.